This T cell receptor (beta chain) was sequenced for a study of Tregs in tolerant kidney transplant recipients (dated by TCRdb to the late 2010s). Notes on the research overall: The study used TCRbeta sequencing to identify donor-specific regulatory T cells before combined kidney and bone marrow transplantation, then tracked those cells after transplant. TCRbeta repertoire sequencing was used in a few healthy controls to compare several ways of expanding Tregs specific for an allogeneic donor. Study-level results and caveats: The study was constrained by small patient numbers, and validation of the findings is required in larger populations and under other immunosuppression protocols. Expanding Tregs with activated donor B cells appeared to identify the most biologically relevant and donor-specific TCRbeta repertoire. Biological reproducibility was not directly addressed, though technical replication error appeared minimal.

For TCRbeta CDR3 sequencing, genomic DNA from the sorted cells was extracted using the QIAGEN DNeasy Blood and Tissue Kit. Through immunoSEQ, high-throughput TCRbeta CDR3 sequencing was done commercially, including PCR amplification with internal controls and bias correction. On the authors' methods: Unique productive TCRbeta sequences were defined by CDR3 nucleotide sequence where primers matched, and otherwise by CDR3 amino acid sequence together with Vbeta and Jbeta genes. To correct for sorting error, sequences found in more than one sorted population at a frequency ratio of 2:1 or less were discarded, and the remaining shared sequences were assigned to the population with the higher frequency. Donor-reactive sequences were defined as at least 5-fold expanded in CFSE-low cells versus unstimulated cells, with frequency of at least 0.01% in CFSE-low cells. Jensen-Shannon divergence, calculated on the top 100 TCRbeta sequences ranked by frequency, was used to quantify repertoire divergence. For any sample with multiple sequencing runs, sorting error was corrected in each run separately before the runs were pooled. TCRdb limited this immuneACCESS table to in-frame rearrangements with V and J called. A share of clones is missing; checked studies link under half to unresolved V genes, and the rest is unexplained. V, J and clone size are taken as reported in that table, and D and trimming were inferred from the DNA itself. This sample holds 15,000 to 17,000 clones; about 92% were observed only once. Jointly, the top ten make up 10% to 15% of the sample.

Between the V and J ends, shortened by 3 bases and 4 bases respectively, the junction contains 15 bases. The CDR3 starts with the cysteine, ends with the phenylalanine, and has 16 residues. The entry retains the CDR3 DNA only, 48 bases that are in frame from base 1. According to the germline V gene, CDR1 reads SGHTA and CDR2 reads FQGNSA. Unstimulated Tregs (CD4+CD25+CD127-), CD4+ non-Tregs (CD4+CD25-), CD4 and CD8 cells were FACS-sorted from thawed PBMCs. Blood from healthy controls was obtained either from healthy volunteers or as purchased buffy coats. Healthy control blood was processed to PBMCs by Ficoll density gradient and cryopreserved, and patient PBMCs were collected before and after transplant. To note about this clone: Its antigen specificity is not known. No base qualities exist here, and no much larger clone lies one base off it.

This TCR was sampled from a human donor in good health. What was sequenced was CD8+ T cells from blood. The chain couples TRBV7-2 to TRBJ2-2, with the D segment identity uncertain. The nucleotide sequence reads as follows: TGTGCCAGCAGCTTGATTCTCGGCGGATCCACCGGGGAGCTGTTTTTT. It translates to CASSLILGGSTGELFF. The full variable domain, completed from the reference TRBV7-2 and TRBJ2-2 proteins outside the CDR3, reads GAGVSQSPSNKVTEKGKDVELRCDPISGHTALYWYRQSLGQGLEFLIYFQGNSAPDKSGLPSDRFSAERTGGSVSTLTIQRTQQEDSAVYLCASSLILGGSTGELFFGEGSRLTVL.